This T cell receptor beta chain stems from a study of blood T cell repertoires in COVID-19. Study details: The study drew acute and convalescent COVID-19 samples from the United States, Italy and Spain. T cells, B-cell-depleted T cells, or PBMCs supplied cDNA or gDNA.

Original processing methods: For nucleated cells, counts were estimated from reference gene primer amplification. Generated by immunoSEQ multiplex PCR, the TCRdb table keeps only in-frame clones and is missing some. For V, J and clone size, that table is used; D and trimming come from the DNA. This table has about 250,000 clones, about 89% appearing once. The CDR3 is made up of 16 amino acids. Trimming cost V 4 bases and J 1 base; bases outside gene matches: 6. Germline-derived CDR1 and CDR2 are MGHRA and YSYEKL. The J gene is TRBJ2-3, the V gene TRBV4-1; 9 bases line up with TRBD2. This TCR derives from a man aged 25 to 45 with acute or convalescent COVID-19. Sequencing was performed on peripheral blood. CDR3 region: CASSLSASGGTDTQYF. As DNA, the CDR3 is TGCGCCAGCAGCCTGTCCGCTAGCGGGGGCACAGATACGCAGTATTTT.